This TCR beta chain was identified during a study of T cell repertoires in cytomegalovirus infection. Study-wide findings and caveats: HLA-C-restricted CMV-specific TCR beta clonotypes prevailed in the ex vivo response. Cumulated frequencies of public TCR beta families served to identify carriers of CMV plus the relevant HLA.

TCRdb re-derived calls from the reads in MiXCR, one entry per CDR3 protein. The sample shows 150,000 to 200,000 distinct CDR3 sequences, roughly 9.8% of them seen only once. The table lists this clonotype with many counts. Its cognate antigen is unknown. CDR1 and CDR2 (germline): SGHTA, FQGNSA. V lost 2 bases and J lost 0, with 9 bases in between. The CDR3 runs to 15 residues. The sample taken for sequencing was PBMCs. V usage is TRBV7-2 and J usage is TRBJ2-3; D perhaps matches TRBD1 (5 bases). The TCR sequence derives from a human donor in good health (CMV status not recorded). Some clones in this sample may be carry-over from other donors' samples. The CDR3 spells CASSLTAGSTDTQYF. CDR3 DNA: TGTGCCAGCAGCTTAACGGCAGGGAGCACAGATACGCAGTATTTT.